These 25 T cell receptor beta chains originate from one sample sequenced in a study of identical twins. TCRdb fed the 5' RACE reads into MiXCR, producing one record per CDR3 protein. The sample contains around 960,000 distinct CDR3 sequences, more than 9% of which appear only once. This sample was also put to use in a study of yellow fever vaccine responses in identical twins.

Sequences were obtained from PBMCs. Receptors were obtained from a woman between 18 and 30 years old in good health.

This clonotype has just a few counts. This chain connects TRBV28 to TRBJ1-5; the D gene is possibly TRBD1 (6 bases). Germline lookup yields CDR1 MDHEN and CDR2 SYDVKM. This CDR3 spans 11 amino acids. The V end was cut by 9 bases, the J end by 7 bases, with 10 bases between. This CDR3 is CASKGGQPQHF. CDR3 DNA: TGTGCCAGTAAAGGGGGACAGCCCCAGCATTTT.

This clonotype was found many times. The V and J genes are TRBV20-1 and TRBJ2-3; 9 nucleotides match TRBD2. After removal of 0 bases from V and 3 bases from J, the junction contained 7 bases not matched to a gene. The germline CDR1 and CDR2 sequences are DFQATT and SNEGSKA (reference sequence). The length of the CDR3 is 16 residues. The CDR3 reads CSARDPSGGRTDTQYF. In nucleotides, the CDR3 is TGCAGTGCTAGAGATCCCAGCGGGGGGAGGACAGATACGCAGTATTTT.

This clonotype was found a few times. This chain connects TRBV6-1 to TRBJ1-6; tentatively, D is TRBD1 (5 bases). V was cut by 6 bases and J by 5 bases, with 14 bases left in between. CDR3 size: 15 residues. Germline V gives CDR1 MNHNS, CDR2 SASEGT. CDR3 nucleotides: TGTGCCAGCAGAGCCGTAGGGGACCATAATTCACCCCTCCACTTT. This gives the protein CASRAVGDHNSPLHF.

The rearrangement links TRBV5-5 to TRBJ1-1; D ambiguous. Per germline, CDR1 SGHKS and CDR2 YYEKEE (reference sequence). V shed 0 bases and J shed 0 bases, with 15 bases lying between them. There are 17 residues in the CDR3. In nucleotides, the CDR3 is TGTGCCAGCAGCTTGGCGTCCTTGGCACCCATGAACACTGAAGCTTTCTTT. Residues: CASSLASLAPMNTEAFF.

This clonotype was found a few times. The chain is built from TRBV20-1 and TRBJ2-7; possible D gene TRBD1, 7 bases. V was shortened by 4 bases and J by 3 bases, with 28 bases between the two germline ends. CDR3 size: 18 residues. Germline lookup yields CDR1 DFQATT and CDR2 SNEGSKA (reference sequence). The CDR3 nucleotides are TGCAGTGCTACCTTCGGGACAGTGCCTGAAGGGCGGGACTACGAGCAGTACTTC. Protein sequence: CSATFGTVPEGRDYEQYF.

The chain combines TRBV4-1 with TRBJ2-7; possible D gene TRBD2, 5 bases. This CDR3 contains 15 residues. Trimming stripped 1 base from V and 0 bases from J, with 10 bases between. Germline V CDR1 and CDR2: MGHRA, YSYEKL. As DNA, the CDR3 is TGCGCCAGCAGCCAAGGTAGCGCTCCCTCCTACGAGCAGTACTTC. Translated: CASSQGSAPSYEQYF.

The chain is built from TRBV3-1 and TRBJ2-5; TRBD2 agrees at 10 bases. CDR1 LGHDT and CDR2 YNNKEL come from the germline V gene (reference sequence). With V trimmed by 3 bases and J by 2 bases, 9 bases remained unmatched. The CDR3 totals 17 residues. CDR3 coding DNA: TGTGCCAGCAGCCACTACGGGACTAGCGTTCTACAAGAGACCCAGTACTTC. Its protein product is CASSHYGTSVLQETQYF.

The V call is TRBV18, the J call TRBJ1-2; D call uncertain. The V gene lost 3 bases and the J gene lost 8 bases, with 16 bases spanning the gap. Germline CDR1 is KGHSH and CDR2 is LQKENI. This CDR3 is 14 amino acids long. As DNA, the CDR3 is TGTGCCAGCTCACCGAGCGAAGATGCCTGGGGCTACACCTTC. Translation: CASSPSEDAWGYTF. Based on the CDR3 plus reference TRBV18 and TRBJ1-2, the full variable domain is NAGVMQNPRHLVRRRGQEARLRCSPMKGHSHVYWYRQLPEEGLKFMVYLQKENIIDESGMPKERFSAEFPKEGPSILRIQQVVRGDSAAYFCASSPSEDAWGYTFGSGTRLTVV.

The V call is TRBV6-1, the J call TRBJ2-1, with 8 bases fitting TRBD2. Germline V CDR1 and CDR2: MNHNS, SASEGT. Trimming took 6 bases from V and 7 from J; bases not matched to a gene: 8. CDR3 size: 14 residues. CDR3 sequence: CASSFSGALNEQFF. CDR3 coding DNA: TGTGCCAGCAGCTTTAGCGGGGCCTTAAATGAGCAGTTCTTC.

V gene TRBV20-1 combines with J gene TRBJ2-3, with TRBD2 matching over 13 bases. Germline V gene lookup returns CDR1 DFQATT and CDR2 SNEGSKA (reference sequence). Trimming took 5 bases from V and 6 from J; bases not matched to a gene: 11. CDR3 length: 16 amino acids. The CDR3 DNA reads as TGCAGTGCTCCCTTTACTAGCGGGAGGGTGGGGGATACGCAGTATTTT. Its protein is CSAPFTSGRVGDTQYF.

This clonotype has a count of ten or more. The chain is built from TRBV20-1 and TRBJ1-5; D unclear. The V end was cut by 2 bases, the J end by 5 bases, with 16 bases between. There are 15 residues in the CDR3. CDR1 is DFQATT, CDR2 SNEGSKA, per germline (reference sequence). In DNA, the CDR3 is TGCAGTGCTAGACAGGTCGGTCTTGTTGATCAGCCCCAGCATTTT. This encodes CSARQVGLVDQPQHF.

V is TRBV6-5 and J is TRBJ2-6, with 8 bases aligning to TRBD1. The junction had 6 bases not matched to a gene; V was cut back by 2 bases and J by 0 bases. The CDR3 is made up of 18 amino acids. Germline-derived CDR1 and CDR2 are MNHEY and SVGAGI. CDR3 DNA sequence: TGTGCCAGCAGTTACGGACAGGGATTACACTCTGGGGCCAACGTCCTGACTTTC. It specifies CASSYGQGLHSGANVLTF.

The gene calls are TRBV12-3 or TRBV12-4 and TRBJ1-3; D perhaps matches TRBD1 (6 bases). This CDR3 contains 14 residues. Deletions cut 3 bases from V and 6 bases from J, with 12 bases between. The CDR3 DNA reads TGTGCCAGCAGTTTCAAAGGGGGATTAAACACCATATATTTT. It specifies CASSFKGGLNTIYF.

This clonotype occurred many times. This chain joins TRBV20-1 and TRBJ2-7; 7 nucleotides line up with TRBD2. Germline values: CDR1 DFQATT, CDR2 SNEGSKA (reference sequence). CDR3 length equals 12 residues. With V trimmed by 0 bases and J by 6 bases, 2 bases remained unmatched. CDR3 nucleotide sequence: TGCAGTGCTAGAGAGACTAGCAGCGAGCAGTACGTC. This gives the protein CSARETSSEQYV.

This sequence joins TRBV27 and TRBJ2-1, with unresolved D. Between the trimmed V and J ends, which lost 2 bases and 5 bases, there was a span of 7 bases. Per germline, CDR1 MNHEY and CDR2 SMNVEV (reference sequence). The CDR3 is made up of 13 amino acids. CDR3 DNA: TGTGCCAGCAGTTTACCAGAGGACAATGAGCAGTTCTTC. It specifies CASSLPEDNEQFF.

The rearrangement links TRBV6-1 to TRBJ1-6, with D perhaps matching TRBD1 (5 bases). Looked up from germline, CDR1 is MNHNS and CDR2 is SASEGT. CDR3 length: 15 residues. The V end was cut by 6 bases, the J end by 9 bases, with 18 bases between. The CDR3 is CASRDQQVLSSPLHF. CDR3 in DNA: TGTGCCAGCAGGGACCAACAGGTTTTGAGTTCACCCCTCCACTTT.

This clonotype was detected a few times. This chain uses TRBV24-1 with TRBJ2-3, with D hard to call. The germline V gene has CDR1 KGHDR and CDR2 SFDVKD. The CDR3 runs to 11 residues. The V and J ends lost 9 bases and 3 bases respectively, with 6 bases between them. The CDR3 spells CATGLTDTQYF. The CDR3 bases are TGTGCCACCGGGCTTACAGATACGCAGTATTTT.

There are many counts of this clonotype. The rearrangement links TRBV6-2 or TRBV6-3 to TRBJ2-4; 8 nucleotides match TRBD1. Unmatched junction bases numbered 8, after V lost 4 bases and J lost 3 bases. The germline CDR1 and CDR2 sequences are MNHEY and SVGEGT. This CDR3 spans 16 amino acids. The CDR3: CASSFSLDRDKNIQYF. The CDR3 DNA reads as TGTGCCAGCAGTTTCTCCCTGGACAGGGACAAAAACATTCAGTACTTC.

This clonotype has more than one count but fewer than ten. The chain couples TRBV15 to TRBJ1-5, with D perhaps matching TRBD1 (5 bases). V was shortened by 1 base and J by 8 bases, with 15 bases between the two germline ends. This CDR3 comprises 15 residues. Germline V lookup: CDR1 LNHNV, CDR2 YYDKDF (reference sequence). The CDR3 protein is CATSRVGAPIEPQHF. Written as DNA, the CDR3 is TGTGCCACCAGCAGAGTCGGGGCGCCCATTGAGCCCCAGCATTTT.

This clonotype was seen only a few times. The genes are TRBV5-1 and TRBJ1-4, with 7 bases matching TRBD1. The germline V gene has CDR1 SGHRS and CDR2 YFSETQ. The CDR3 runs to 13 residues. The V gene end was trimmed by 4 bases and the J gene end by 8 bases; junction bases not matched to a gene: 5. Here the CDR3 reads CASSRGGAEKLFF. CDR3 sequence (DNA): TGCGCCAGCAGCCGAGGGGGCGCGGAAAAACTGTTTTTT.

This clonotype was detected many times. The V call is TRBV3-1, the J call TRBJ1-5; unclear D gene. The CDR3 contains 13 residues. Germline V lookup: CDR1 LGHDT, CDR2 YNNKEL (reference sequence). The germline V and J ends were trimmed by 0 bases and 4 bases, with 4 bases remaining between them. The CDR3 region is CASSQDLNQPQHF. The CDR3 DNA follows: TGTGCCAGCAGCCAAGATCTGAATCAGCCCCAGCATTTT.

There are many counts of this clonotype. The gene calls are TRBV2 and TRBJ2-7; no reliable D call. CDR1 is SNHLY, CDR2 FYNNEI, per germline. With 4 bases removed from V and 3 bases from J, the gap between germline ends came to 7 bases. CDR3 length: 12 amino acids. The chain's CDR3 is CASSGKVYEQYV. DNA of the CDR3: TGTGCCAGCAGTGGGAAGGTCTACGAGCAGTACGTC.

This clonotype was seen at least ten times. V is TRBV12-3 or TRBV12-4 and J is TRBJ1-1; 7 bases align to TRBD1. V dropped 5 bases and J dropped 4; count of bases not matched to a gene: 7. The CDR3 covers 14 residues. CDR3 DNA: TGTGCCAGCAGTCCCAGGGGGTCTCGCACTGAAGCTTTCTTT. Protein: CASSPRGSRTEAFF.

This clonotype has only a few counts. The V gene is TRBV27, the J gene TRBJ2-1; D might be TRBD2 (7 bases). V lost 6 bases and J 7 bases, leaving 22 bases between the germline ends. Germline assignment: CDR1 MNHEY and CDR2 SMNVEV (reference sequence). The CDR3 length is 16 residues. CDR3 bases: TGTGCCAGCAGCCCCGGCCCGGGGGGCCCGGGTAATGAGCAGTTCTTC. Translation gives CASSPGPGGPGNEQFF.

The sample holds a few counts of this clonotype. CDR3: CASSGGFGYEQYV. CDR3 nucleotides: TGTGCCAGCAGTGGTGGCTTCGGCTACGAGCAGTACGTC. V usage is TRBV2 and J usage is TRBJ2-7; D gene unclear. The germline V and J ends were trimmed by 4 bases and 3 bases, with 10 bases remaining between them. Germline CDR1 is SNHLY and CDR2 is FYNNEI. This CDR3 is built from 13 residues.